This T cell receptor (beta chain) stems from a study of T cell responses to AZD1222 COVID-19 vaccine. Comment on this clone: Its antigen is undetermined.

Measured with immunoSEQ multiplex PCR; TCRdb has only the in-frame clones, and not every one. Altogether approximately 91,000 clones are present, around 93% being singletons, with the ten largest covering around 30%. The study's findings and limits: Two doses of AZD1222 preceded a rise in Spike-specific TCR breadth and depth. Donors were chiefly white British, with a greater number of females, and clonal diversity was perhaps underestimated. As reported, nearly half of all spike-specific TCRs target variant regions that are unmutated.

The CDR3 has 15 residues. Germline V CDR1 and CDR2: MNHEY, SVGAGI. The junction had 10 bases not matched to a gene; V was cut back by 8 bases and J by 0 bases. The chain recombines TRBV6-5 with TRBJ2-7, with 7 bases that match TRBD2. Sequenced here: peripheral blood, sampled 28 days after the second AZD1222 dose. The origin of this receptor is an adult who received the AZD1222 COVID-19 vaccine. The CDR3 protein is CASRGGVGPSYEQYF. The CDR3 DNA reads TGTGCCAGCCGGGGAGGGGTGGGTCCCTCCTACGAGCAGTACTTC.